The next 25 T cell receptor beta chains were all read from a single sample in a study of blood T cells in healthy people across ages. Together with a sample-barcoded 5' primer, a J-beta primer mix was included in a second PCR lasting roughly 6 to 12 cycles. TCRdb re-derived calls from the 5' RACE reads in MiXCR, one entry per CDR3 protein. The data contain some 1.5 million distinct CDR3 sequences, roughly 27% of them singletons. Specimen: blood. These receptors were taken from a woman in her thirties in good health.

Notes on this clonotype: The junction departs from germline at one end; a sequencing error may be responsible. J is TRBJ2-3 and V is TRBV11-2; 8 bases align to TRBD2. CDR1 and CDR2 from the germline V gene are SGHAT and FQNNGV. CDR3 length equals 15 residues. This CDR3 reads CASSSWLAGTDTRYF. The DNA of the CDR3 is TGTGCCAGCAGCTCGTGGCTAGCGGGCACAGATACGCGGTATTTT.

The V gene is TRBV4-1, the J gene TRBJ2-1, with 8 bases identical to TRBD2. V was clipped by 1 base and J by 10 bases; unmatched bases: 6. This CDR3 comprises 14 residues. CDR1 is MGHRA and CDR2 is YSYEKL in the germline V gene. The CDR3 here is CASSQVAGGPEQFF. DNA for the CDR3: TGCGCCAGCAGCCAAGTTGCGGGAGGCCCCGAGCAGTTCTTC.

To note about this clonotype: A much larger clone lies one base from this, so it may be a read error. The chain has TRBV7-3 and TRBJ2-1; 7 bases fit TRBD2. V trimming: 1 base; J trimming: 2 bases; junction bases outside the gene matches: 11. CDR1 SGHTA and CDR2 FQGTGA come from the germline V gene. The CDR3 has 18 amino acids. Written as DNA, the CDR3 is TGTGCCAGCAGCTTAATTGAGTTAGCGGGTTCTACCTACAATGAGCAGTTCTTC. It codes for CASSLIELAGSTYNEQFF.

This clonotype was counted between two and nine times. The genes are TRBV20-1 and TRBJ2-2; D may be TRBD1 or TRBD2 (6 bases each). This CDR3 has 14 amino acids. V gave up 3 bases and J gave up 2 bases, with 10 bases separating them. From germline, CDR1 is DFQATT and CDR2 SNEGSKA (reference sequence). The CDR3 coding sequence is TGCAGTGCTAGGGAGGGGACAAACACCGGGGAGCTGTTTTTT. Translation gives CSAREGTNTGELFF.

This clonotype has just a few counts. This sequence joins TRBV20-1 and TRBJ2-5; 11 nucleotides agree with TRBD2. This CDR3 has 13 residues. The germline CDR1 and CDR2 sequences are DFQATT and SNEGSKA (reference sequence). Trimming removed 4 bases from V and 7 bases from J; junction bases left unmatched: 5. The DNA of the CDR3 is TGCAGTGCTAAACTAGCGGGGGTGGTGACCCAGTACTTC. Translation: CSAKLAGVVTQYF.

This clonotype was recorded a few times. V usage is TRBV20-1 and J usage is TRBJ2-1; D assignment may be TRBD1 or TRBD2 (5 bases each). The CDR3 is made up of 14 amino acids. V lost 0 bases, J lost 7 bases, and 13 bases lay in between. CDR1 and CDR2 from the germline V gene are DFQATT and SNEGSKA (reference sequence). CDR3 bases: TGCAGTGCTAGAGATGGCTGGGGGTTAAATGAGCAGTTCTTC. Its protein is CSARDGWGLNEQFF.

The V gene is TRBV5-6, the J gene TRBJ2-4; 13 bases match TRBD2. The CDR3 extends over 13 amino acids. CDR1 and CDR2 (germline): SGHDT, YYEEEE. With V trimmed by 6 bases and J by 7 bases, 1 base remained unmatched. The CDR3 DNA follows: TGTGCCAGCAAGACTAGCGGGAGGAACATTCAGTACTTC. Protein: CASKTSGRNIQYF.

In the case of this clonotype: Without the conserved terminal phenylalanine or tryptophan, this CDR3 likely stems from a read error. The chain has TRBV20-1 and TRBJ2-7; 8 nucleotides align to TRBD2. The germline V gene has CDR1 DFQATT and CDR2 SNEGSKA (reference sequence). J gave up 2 bases and V 3 bases, and 6 bases lay outside the gene matches. The CDR3 totals 14 residues. The CDR3 nucleotides read TGCAGTGCTAGGCGCAGCGGGAGACCCTACGAGCAGTACTGC. Amino acid sequence: CSARRSGRPYEQYC.

The chain couples TRBV20-1 to TRBJ2-7; D is undetermined. Looked up from germline, CDR1 is DFQATT and CDR2 is SNEGSKA (reference sequence). The CDR3 has 12 amino acids. The germline V and J ends were trimmed by 6 bases and 7 bases, with 16 bases remaining between them. The CDR3 nucleotides read TGCAGTGCCACACCCGATACAGAAGAGCAGTACTTC. Translation: CSATPDTEEQYF.

V gene TRBV7-9 combines with J gene TRBJ2-5; the D is unclear. V dropped 1 base and J dropped 13 bases, with 10 bases sitting between them. The germline CDR1 and CDR2 sequences are SEHNR and FQNEAQ (reference sequence). The CDR3 sequence is 11 residues long. The chain's CDR3 is CASSLGTHRYF. The CDR3 nucleotides are TGTGCCAGCAGCTTAGGTACCCATCGGTACTTC.

The chain joins TRBV2 to TRBJ1-5; 8 positions match TRBD1. Losses at the gene ends were 5 bases for V and 9 bases for J; bases not matched to a gene: 9. The CDR3 contains 14 residues. Germline CDR1 SNHLY, CDR2 FYNNEI. The CDR3, as DNA: TGTGCCAGCAGTCGGACAGGGCGAAGGGGGCCCCAGCATTTT. Amino acids: CASSRTGRRGPQHF.

This chain joins TRBV7-2 and TRBJ2-4; D may be TRBD1 (6 bases). The CDR3 consists of 16 residues. V was trimmed by 1 base and J by 0 bases, leaving 10 bases between them. The V gene's germline CDR1 is SGHTA and CDR2 FQGNSA. As DNA, the CDR3 is TGTGCCAGCAGCTTAGGGACAGCCCTAGCCAAAAACATTCAGTACTTC. Protein sequence: CASSLGTALAKNIQYF.

This clonotype occurred many times. CDR3: CASSAGVDGYTF. The CDR3 DNA reads as TGTGCCAGCAGTGCAGGGGTCGATGGCTACACCTTC. This chain connects TRBV11-2 to TRBJ1-2, with a tentative D call TRBD1 (6 bases). V was shortened by 6 bases and J by 6 bases, with 11 bases between the two germline ends. Germline-derived CDR1 and CDR2 are SGHAT and FQNNGV. The CDR3 extends over 12 amino acids.

This clonotype was counted between two and nine times. J is TRBJ1-1 and V is TRBV29-1, with D unresolved. Trimming shortened V by 0 bases and J by 8 bases, and 4 bases separated the two germline ends. CDR1 is SQVTM and CDR2 is ANQGSEA in the germline V gene. This CDR3 region has 10 residues. Here the CDR3 DNA reads TGCAGCGTTGAAGATATAGAAGCTTTCTTT. This gives the protein CSVEDIEAFF.

This clonotype was counted at least ten times. The gene calls are TRBV5-1 and TRBJ2-1, with 11 nucleotides matching TRBD2. Losses at the gene ends were 0 bases for V and 9 bases for J; bases not matched to a gene: 5. This CDR3 has 15 amino acids. Germline CDR1 is SGHRS and CDR2 is YFSETQ. The CDR3 DNA reads TGCGCCAGCAGCTTGGATCTAGCGGGGGGCAGTGAGCAGTTCTTC. It yields the protein CASSLDLAGGSEQFF.

In its sample, this clonotype was seen a few times. CDR3 nucleotide sequence: TGTGCCAGCAGTCAGACCCGGGACGAGTACAATGAGCAGTTCTTC. Its translation: CASSQTRDEYNEQFF. The rearrangement joins TRBV2 to TRBJ2-1; tentatively, D is TRBD1 or TRBD2 (5 bases each). The germline V and J ends were trimmed by 5 bases and 4 bases, with 15 bases remaining between them. The germline CDR1 and CDR2 sequences are SNHLY and FYNNEI. This CDR3 spans 15 amino acids. Full variable domain (outside the CDR3, taken from reference TRBV2 and TRBJ2-1): EPEVTQTPSHQVTQMGQEVILRCVPISNHLYFYWYRQILGQKVEFLVSFYNNEISEKSEIFDDQFSVERPDGSNFTLKIRSTKLEDSAMYFCASSQTRDEYNEQFFGPGTRLTVL.

This clonotype occurred a few times. This chain joins TRBV7-9 and TRBJ2-5; D perhaps matches TRBD2 (6 bases). From germline, CDR1 is SEHNR and CDR2 FQNEAQ (reference sequence). Trimming took off 3 bases at V and 2 bases at J, with 19 bases between the two ends. The CDR3 consists of 17 residues. The CDR3 reads CASSFVREWRGQETQYF. CDR3 coding DNA: TGTGCCAGCAGCTTTGTCAGGGAGTGGCGGGGACAAGAGACCCAGTACTTC.

This clonotype was seen a handful of times. This chain joins TRBV6-5 and TRBJ1-3, with D perhaps matching TRBD1 (5 bases). Germline CDR1 is MNHEY and CDR2 is SVGAGI. The V end lost 6 bases, the J end lost 1 base, and 10 bases lay between the germline ends. The CDR3 runs to 14 residues. This chain's CDR3 is CASRRGVSGNTIYF. DNA for the CDR3: TGTGCCAGCAGAAGAGGGGTTTCTGGAAACACCATATATTTT.

V gene TRBV29-1 combines with J gene TRBJ1-4; D gene unclear. V lost 4 bases, J lost 3 bases, and 9 bases lay in between. Germline V gives CDR1 SQVTM, CDR2 ANQGSEA. The CDR3 is 13 amino acids. The CDR3 DNA sequence: TGCAGCGTTGTAGTATTAGCTAATGAAAAACTGTTTTTT. This encodes CSVVVLANEKLFF.

This sequence joins TRBV2 and TRBJ1-2; D not resolved. This CDR3 region has 16 residues. Trimming left V 6 bases short and J 8 bases short, with 25 bases between. CDR1 and CDR2 (germline): SNHLY, FYNNEI. CDR3 DNA: TGTGCCAGCAGGCGCTCCGGGGTTCAGCAGGAGAGGGGCTACACCTTC. Amino acid sequence: CASRRSGVQQERGYTF. Complete variable domain (other parts from reference TRBV2 and TRBJ1-2): EPEVTQTPSHQVTQMGQEVILRCVPISNHLYFYWYRQILGQKVEFLVSFYNNEISEKSEIFDDQFSVERPDGSNFTLKIRSTKLEDSAMYFCASRRSGVQQERGYTFGSGTRLTVV.

This clonotype was found a few times. The chain employs TRBV7-2 and TRBJ2-3; 9 bases are shared with TRBD2. Looked up from germline, CDR1 is SGHTA and CDR2 is FQGNSA. The V and J ends lost 1 base and 3 bases, in that order; junction bases with no gene match: 8. CDR3 length equals 17 residues. CDR3 protein: CASSLVLAGRDTDTQYF. CDR3 bases: TGTGCCAGCAGCTTAGTGCTAGCGGGAAGGGATACAGATACGCAGTATTTT.

This clonotype was observed a handful of times. The V gene is TRBV7-3, the J gene TRBJ1-1; 10 bases match TRBD1. From germline, CDR1 is SGHTA and CDR2 FQGTGA. V shed 5 bases, J shed 7 bases, and the junction held 4 bases outside the gene matches. The CDR3 contains 13 residues. CDR3 region: CASSQTGGVEAFF. The CDR3 bases are TGTGCCAGCAGCCAGACAGGGGGCGTTGAAGCTTTCTTT.

Of note for this clonotype: At one of its ends the junction is not consistent with the germline gene, which may arise from a read error. The chain couples TRBV20-1 to TRBJ2-1; maybe TRBD2 (6 bases). The CDR3 runs 14 residues. Germline values: CDR1 DFQATT, CDR2 SNEGSKA (reference sequence). The DNA of the CDR3 is TGCGGTGCTAGTTACGGGAGCTCCTACAATGAGCAGTTCTTC. Amino acid sequence: CGASYGSSYNEQFF.

This chain connects TRBV5-5 to TRBJ2-5; the match to TRBD1 covers 8 bases. Germline V gene sequence: CDR1 SGHKS, CDR2 YYEKEE (reference sequence). V was clipped by 1 base and J by 7 bases; unmatched bases: 3. The CDR3 contains 13 residues. CDR3 region: CASSLLQGGTQYF. CDR3 sequence (DNA): TGTGCCAGCAGCTTGCTACAGGGGGGGACCCAGTACTTC.

This clonotype was seen at least ten times. The rearrangement links TRBV6-5 to TRBJ2-7; D is uncertain. The V end lost 0 bases, the J end lost 4 bases, and 13 bases lay between the germline ends. CDR1 and CDR2 from the germline V gene are MNHEY and SVGAGI. There are 15 residues in the CDR3. Written as DNA, the CDR3 is TGTGCCAGCAGTTACTCGGGCCCACCAGGTTACGAGCAGTACTTC. Translated, it gives CASSYSGPPGYEQYF.